The text below deals with one T cell receptor (beta chain). The data derive from a study of blood T cell repertoires in COVID-19. Study-level background: Donors in the United States, Italy and Spain gave samples during acute or convalescent COVID-19. T cells, B-cell-depleted T cells, or PBMCs provided the cDNA or gDNA that served as material.

Authors' processing steps: Amplified reference gene primers provided the basis for estimating nucleated cell counts. Clones were sequenced by immunoSEQ multiplex PCR, and TCRdb holds only the in-frame ones, with some missing. V and J calls and clone size come straight from that table; D and trimming were deduced from the DNA. This sample yields approximately 40,000 clones, of which approximately 83% are seen a single time; 2.6% belongs to the top ten. Germline lookup yields CDR1 SGHRS and CDR2 YFSETQ. This CDR3 has 15 amino acids. V shed 2 bases and J shed 2 bases, with 13 bases lying between them. J is TRBJ1-2 and V is TRBV5-1; D call uncertain. Input material: peripheral blood. This TCR derives from a woman aged 60-70 years with acute or convalescent COVID-19. The CDR3 reads CASSFKNNANYGYTF. The CDR3 DNA sequence: TGCGCCAGCAGCTTTAAGAACAACGCAAACTATGGCTACACCTTC.